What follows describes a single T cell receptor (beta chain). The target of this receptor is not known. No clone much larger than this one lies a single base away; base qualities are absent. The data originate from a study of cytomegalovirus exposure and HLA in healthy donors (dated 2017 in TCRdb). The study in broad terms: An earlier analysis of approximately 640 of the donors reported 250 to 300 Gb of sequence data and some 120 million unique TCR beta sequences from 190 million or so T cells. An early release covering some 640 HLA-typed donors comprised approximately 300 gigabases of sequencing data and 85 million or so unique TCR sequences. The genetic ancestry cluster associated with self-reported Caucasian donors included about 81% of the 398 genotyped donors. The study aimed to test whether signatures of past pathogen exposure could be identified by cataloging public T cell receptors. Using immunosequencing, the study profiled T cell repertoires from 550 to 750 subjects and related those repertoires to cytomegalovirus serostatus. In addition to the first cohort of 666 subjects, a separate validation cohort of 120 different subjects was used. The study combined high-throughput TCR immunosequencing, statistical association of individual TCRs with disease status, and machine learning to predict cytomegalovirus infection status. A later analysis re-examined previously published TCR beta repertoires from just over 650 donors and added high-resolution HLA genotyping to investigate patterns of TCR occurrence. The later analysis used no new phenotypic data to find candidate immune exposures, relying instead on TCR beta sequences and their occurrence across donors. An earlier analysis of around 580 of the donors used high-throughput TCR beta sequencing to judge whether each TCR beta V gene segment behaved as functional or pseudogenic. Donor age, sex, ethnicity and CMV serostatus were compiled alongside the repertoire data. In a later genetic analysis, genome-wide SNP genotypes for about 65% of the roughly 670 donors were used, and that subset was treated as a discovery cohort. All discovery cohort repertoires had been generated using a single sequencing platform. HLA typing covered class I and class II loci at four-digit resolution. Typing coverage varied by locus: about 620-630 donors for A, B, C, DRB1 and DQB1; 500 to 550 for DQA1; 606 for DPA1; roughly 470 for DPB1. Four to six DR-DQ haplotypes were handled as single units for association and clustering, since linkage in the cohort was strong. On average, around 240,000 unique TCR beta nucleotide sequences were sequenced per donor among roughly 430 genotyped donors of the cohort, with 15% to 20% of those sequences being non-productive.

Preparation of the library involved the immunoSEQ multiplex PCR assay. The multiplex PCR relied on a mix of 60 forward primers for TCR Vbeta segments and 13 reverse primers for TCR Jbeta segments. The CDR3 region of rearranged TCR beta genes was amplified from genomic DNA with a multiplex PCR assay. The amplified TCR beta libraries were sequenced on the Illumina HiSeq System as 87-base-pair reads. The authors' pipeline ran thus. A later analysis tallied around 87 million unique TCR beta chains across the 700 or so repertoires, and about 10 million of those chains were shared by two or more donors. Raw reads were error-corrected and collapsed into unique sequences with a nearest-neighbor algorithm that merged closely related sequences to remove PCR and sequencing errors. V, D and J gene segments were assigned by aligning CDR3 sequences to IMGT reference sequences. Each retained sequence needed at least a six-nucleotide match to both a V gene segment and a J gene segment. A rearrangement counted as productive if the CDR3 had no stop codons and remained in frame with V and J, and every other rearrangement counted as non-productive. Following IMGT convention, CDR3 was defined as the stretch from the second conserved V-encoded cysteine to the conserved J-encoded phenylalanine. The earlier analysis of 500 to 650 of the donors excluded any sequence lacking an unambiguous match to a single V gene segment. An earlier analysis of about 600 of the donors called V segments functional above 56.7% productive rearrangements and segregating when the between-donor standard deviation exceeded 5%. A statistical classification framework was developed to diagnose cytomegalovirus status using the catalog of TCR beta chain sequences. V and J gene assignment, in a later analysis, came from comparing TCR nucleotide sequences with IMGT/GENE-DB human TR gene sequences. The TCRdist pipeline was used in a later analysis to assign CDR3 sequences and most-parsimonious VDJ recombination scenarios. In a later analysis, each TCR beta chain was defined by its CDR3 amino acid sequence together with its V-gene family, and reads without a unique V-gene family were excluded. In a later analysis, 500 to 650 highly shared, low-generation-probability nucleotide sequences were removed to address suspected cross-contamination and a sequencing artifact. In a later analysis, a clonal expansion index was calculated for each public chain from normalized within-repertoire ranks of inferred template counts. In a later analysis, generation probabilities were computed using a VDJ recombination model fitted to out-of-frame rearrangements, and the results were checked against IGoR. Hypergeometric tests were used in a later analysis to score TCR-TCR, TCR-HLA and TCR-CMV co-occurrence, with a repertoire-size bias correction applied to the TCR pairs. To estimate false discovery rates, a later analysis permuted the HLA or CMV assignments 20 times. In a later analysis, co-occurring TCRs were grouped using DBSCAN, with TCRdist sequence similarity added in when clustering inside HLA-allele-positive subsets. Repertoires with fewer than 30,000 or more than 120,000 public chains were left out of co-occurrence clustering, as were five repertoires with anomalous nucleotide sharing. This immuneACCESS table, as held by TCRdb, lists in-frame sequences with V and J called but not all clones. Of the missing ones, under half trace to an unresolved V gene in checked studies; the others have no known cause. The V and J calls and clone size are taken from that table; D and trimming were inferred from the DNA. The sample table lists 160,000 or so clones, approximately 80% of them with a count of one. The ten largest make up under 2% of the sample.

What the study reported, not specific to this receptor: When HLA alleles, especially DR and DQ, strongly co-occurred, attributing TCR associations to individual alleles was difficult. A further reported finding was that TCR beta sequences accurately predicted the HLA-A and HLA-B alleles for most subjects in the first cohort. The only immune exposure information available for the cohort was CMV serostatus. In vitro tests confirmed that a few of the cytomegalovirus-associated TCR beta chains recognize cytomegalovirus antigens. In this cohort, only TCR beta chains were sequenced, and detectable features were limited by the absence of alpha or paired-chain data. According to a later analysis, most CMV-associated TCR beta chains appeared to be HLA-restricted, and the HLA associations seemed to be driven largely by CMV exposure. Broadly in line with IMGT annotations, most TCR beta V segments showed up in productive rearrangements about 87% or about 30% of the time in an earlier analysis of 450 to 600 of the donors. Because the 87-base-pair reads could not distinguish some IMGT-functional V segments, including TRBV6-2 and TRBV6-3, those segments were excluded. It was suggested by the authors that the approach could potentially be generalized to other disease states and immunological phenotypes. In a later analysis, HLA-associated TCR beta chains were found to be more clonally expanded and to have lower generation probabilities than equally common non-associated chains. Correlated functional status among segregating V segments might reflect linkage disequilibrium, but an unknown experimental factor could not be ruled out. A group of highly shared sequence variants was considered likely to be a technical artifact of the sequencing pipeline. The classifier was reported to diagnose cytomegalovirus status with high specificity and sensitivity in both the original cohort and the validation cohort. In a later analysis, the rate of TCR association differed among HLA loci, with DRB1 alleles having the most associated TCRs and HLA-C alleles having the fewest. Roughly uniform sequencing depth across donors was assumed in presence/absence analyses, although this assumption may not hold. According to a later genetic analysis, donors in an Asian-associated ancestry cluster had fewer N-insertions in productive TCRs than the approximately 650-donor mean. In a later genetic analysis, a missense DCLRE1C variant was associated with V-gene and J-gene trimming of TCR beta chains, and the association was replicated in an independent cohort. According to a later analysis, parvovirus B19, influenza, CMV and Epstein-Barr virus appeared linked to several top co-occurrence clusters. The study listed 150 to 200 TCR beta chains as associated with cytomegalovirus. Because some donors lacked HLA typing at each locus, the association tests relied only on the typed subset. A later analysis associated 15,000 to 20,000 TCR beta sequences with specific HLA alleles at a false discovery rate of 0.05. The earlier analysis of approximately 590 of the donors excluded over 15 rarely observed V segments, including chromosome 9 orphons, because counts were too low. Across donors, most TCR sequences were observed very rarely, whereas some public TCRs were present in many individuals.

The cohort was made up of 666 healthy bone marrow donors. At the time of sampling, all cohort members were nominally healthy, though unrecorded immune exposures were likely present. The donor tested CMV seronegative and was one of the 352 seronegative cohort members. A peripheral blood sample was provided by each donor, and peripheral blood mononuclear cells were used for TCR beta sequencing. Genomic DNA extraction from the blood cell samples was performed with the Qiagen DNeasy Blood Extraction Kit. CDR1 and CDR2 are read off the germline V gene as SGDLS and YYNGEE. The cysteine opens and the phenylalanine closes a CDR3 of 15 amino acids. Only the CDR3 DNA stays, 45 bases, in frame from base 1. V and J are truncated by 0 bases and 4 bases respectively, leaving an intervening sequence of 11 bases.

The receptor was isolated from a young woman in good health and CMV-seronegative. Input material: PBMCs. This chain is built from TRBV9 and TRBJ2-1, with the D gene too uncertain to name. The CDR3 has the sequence CASSVAARPYNEQFF. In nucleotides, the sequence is TGTGCCAGCAGCGTAGCAGCGAGACCATACAATGAGCAGTTCTTC.